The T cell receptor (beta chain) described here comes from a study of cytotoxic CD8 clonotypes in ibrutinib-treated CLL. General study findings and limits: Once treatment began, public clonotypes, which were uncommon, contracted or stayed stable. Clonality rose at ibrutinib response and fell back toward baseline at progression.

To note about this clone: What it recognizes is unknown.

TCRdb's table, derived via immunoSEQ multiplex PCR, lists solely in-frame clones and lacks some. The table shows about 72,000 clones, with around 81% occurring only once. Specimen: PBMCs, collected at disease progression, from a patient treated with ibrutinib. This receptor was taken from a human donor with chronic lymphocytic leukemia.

The CDR3 DNA reads as TGTGCCAGCAGTTACGGGGCGTCAACTAATGAAAAACTGTTTTTT. Residues: CASSYGASTNEKLFF. The J gene is TRBJ1-4, the V gene TRBV6-5; weak D call: TRBD1 (5 bases). Trimming removed 2 bases from V and 0 bases from J, with 7 bases in between. Germline values: CDR1 MNHEY, CDR2 SVGAGI. CDR3 length: 15 residues.